This T cell receptor beta chain was retrieved from a study of cytomegalovirus exposure and HLA in healthy donors. The donors were in the approximately 130-subject validation cohort, distinct from the roughly 700-subject first cohort. Generated by immunoSEQ multiplex PCR, the TCRdb table keeps only in-frame clones and is missing some. Of around 120,000 clones detected, about 83% appear once; the ten largest clones hold around 5.1%. Germline lookup yields CDR1 MNHEY and CDR2 SVGAGI. The CDR3 totals 13 residues. V dropped 0 bases and J dropped 4 bases, with 6 bases sitting between them. This clonotype was sampled from a man aged 18-30 years in good health and CMV-seronegative. The chain couples TRBV6-5 to TRBJ1-2, with D uncertain. Sequenced: PBMCs. The CDR3 reads CASSYSAPYGYTF. The DNA for the CDR3 is TGTGCCAGCAGTTACTCGGCACCCTATGGCTACACCTTC.